This TCR beta chain is drawn from a study of TIL therapy for anti-PD-1-resistant metastatic lung cancer. About the research overall: Tumors carried a median roughly 1.6 non-synonymous mutations per megabase.

This clone was counted a few times. This was the immunoSEQ v3 assay. Sequencing used immunoSEQ multiplex PCR; TCRdb keeps in-frame clones, though not all of them. The sample holds roughly 28,000 clones, approximately 63% seen once. Time point in this sample: pre-treatment sample, taken before nivolumab and TIL therapy. Most excised metastases sampled were pleural nodules or supraclavicular lymph nodes. The clonotype comes from a woman aged 30-79 years with non-small cell lung cancer. Sample: tumor tissue, taken at baseline.

The CDR3 DNA follows: TGTGCCAGCAGCACGAACGAGGGGAAGACCCAGTACTTC. It yields the protein CASSTNEGKTQYF. The chain employs TRBV7-9 and TRBJ2-5; either TRBD1 or TRBD2 may fit D (5 bases each). Looked up from germline, CDR1 is SEHNR and CDR2 is FQNEAQ (reference sequence). CDR3 length: 13 amino acids. The V end was cut by 5 bases, the J end by 6 bases, with 13 bases between.